These 20 T cell receptor beta chains came from one sample sequenced in a study of blood T cell repertoires in COVID-19. TCRdb's table, derived via immunoSEQ multiplex PCR, lists solely in-frame clones and lacks some. The sample shows about half a million clones, more than 85% of them seen only once. Sequenced material: PBMCs or T cells enriched from blood (not recorded which). Every receptor here comes from a woman aged 60 to 75 who had recovered from COVID-19.

The J gene is TRBJ2-7, the V gene TRBV4-2; TRBD1 is a possible D gene (5 bases). Trimming stripped 1 base from V and 2 bases from J, with 6 bases between. Germline CDR1 reads LGHNA; CDR2 reads YNFKEQ. This CDR3 has 13 residues. The chain's CDR3 is CASSQGGTYEQYF. CDR3 coding DNA: TGTGCCAGCAGCCAAGGGGGCACCTACGAGCAGTACTTC.

V gene TRBV6-5 combines with J gene TRBJ2-7; TRBD1 is a possible D gene (6 bases). Trimming left V 6 bases short and J 6 bases short, with 15 bases between. Germline-derived CDR1 and CDR2 are MNHEY and SVGAGI. CDR3 size: 13 residues. Here the CDR3 DNA reads TGTGCCAGCAGGCTACAGGGATGGGGCGAGCAGTACGTC. Residues: CASRLQGWGEQYV.

The chain carries TRBV14 and TRBJ2-5; weak D call: TRBD1 (6 bases). Trimming cost V 4 bases and J 3 bases, with 9 bases left between them. This CDR3 has 13 residues. Germline CDR1 is SGHDN and CDR2 is FVKESK. Here the CDR3 reads CASSRQVKETQYF. Here the CDR3 DNA reads TGTGCCAGCAGCCGACAGGTGAAAGAGACCCAGTACTTC. Variable domain in full (rest from reference TRBV14 and TRBJ2-5): EAGVTQFPSHSVIEKGQTVTLRCDPISGHDNLYWYRRVMGKEIKFLLHFVKESKQDESGMPNNRFLAERTGGTYSTLKVQPAELEDSGVYFCASSRQVKETQYFGPGTRLLVL.

This chain links TRBV18 with TRBJ2-3; weak D call: TRBD2 (6 bases). The CDR3 totals 13 residues. From germline, CDR1 is KGHSH and CDR2 LQKENI. Trimming stripped 8 bases from V and 2 bases from J, with 11 bases between. The CDR3 loop is CASTGGVTDTQYF. The CDR3 DNA reads TGTGCCAGCACGGGCGGGGTCACAGATACGCAGTATTTT.

V usage is TRBV5-1 and J usage is TRBJ2-3; 11 nucleotides match TRBD2. This CDR3 spans 19 amino acids. Looked up from germline, CDR1 is SGHRS and CDR2 is YFSETQ. Trimming at V came to 3 bases and at J to 1 base, leaving 13 bases not matched to a gene. CDR3 sequence reads: CASSWTTSGGPAGTDTQYF. The CDR3 DNA sequence: TGCGCCAGCAGCTGGACCACTAGCGGGGGACCCGCGGGCACAGATACGCAGTATTTT.

The rearrangement uses TRBV6-5 and TRBJ2-7, with a weak D call TRBD1 (6 bases). CDR1 and CDR2 (germline): MNHEY, SVGAGI. CDR3 length: 14 residues. Trimming took off 6 bases at V and 2 bases at J, with 14 bases between the two ends. The CDR3 reads CASRQDRRPYEQYF. DNA of the CDR3: TGTGCCAGCAGACAGGACAGACGGCCCTACGAGCAGTACTTC.

The chain joins TRBV5-5 to TRBJ2-4; a weak D match, TRBD2 (5 bases). The V gene lost 4 bases and the J gene lost 7 bases, with 9 bases spanning the gap. The CDR3 consists of 12 residues. The V gene's germline CDR1 is SGHKS and CDR2 YYEKEE (reference sequence). For the CDR3, the DNA is TGTGCCAGCAGCCTCGCGGGTAACATTCAGTACTTC. This encodes CASSLAGNIQYF.

V is TRBV11-2 and J is TRBJ1-3, with 7 bases lining up with TRBD1. The J segment lost 4 bases and the V segment lost 5 bases, leaving 8 bases of the junction unmatched. Germline V gives CDR1 SGHAT, CDR2 FQNNGV. CDR3 length: 15 residues. CDR3 DNA sequence: TGTGCCAGCAGCGAACAGGGGCGCGGGGGAAACACCATATATTTT. Amino acids: CASSEQGRGGNTIYF.

The chain recombines TRBV5-4 with TRBJ2-2; 8 nucleotides agree with TRBD2. Germline values: CDR1 SGHNT, CDR2 YYREEE (reference sequence). V lost 2 bases, J lost 3 bases, and 6 bases stayed unmatched. This CDR3 has 16 residues. CDR3 loop: CASSLTGTRDTGELFF. In DNA form, the CDR3 reads TGTGCCAGCAGCTTAACCGGGACTAGGGACACCGGGGAGCTGTTTTTT.

This clone has only a few counts. The chain employs TRBV2 and TRBJ1-2; TRBD1 matches 8 bases. V lost 5 bases and J lost 8; bases outside the gene matches: 7. The CDR3 spans 13 residues. Germline V gene data show CDR1 as SNHLY and CDR2 as FYNNEI. DNA for the CDR3: TGTGCCAGCAGTTTTGGACAGGGATGGGGCTACACCTTC. Amino acids: CASSFGQGWGYTF.

The chain is built from TRBV18 and TRBJ2-1; 7 positions match TRBD1. Trimming took 4 bases from V and 7 from J; bases not matched to a gene: 7. CDR1 is KGHSH, CDR2 LQKENI, per germline. The CDR3 extends over 14 amino acids. CDR3 in amino acids: CASSLIQGKNEQFF. CDR3 nucleotides: TGTGCCAGCTCACTCATACAGGGGAAGAATGAGCAGTTCTTC.

CDR3 DNA: TGTGCCAGCAGTTCTTGGACAGCAGGGGCTGAAGCTTTCTTT. It codes for CASSSWTAGAEAFF. J is TRBJ1-1 and V is TRBV28, with TRBD1 as a possible D gene (6 bases). This CDR3 comprises 14 residues. V was clipped by 4 bases and J by 6 bases, with 15 bases between them. From germline, CDR1 is MDHEN and CDR2 SYDVKM. Looking up the rest from reference TRBV28 and TRBJ1-1 gives the full variable domain: DVKVTQSSRYLVKRTGEKVFLECVQDMDHENMFWYRQDPGLGLRLIYFSYDVKMKEKGDIPEGYSVSREKKERFSLILESASTNQTSMYLCASSSWTAGAEAFFGQGTRLTVV.

The chain recombines TRBV30 with TRBJ2-3, with TRBD1 identical over 8 bases. The CDR3 contains 16 residues. Germline assignment: CDR1 GTSNPN and CDR2 SVGIG (reference sequence). After removal of 0 bases from V and 4 bases from J, the junction contained 9 bases not matched to a gene. The CDR3 region is CAWSVVGTGGPDTQYF. DNA for the CDR3: TGTGCCTGGAGTGTAGTTGGAACAGGGGGGCCAGATACGCAGTATTTT.

The J gene is TRBJ2-3, the V gene TRBV18; TRBD1 aligns across 10 bases. The CDR3 totals 17 residues. CDR1 is KGHSH and CDR2 is LQKENI in the germline V gene. Trimming removed 4 bases from V and 1 base from J; junction bases left unmatched: 8. CDR3 nucleotides: TGTGCCAGCTCACTCCGGGACAGGGGCGCGGGCACAGATACGCAGTATTTT. Translating it yields CASSLRDRGAGTDTQYF.

The chain combines TRBV5-1 with TRBJ2-3; D unclear. The CDR3 loop spans 15 amino acids. V gave up 0 bases and J gave up 0 bases, with 8 bases separating them. Germline V lookup: CDR1 SGHRS, CDR2 YFSETQ. CDR3 in DNA: TGCGCCAGCAGCTTGGTACCGACTAGCACAGATACGCAGTATTTT. Translated, it gives CASSLVPTSTDTQYF. The whole variable domain, remainder taken from reference TRBV5-1 and TRBJ2-3, is KAGVTQTPRYLIKTRGQQVTLSCSPISGHRSVSWYQQTPGQGLQFLFEYFSETQRNKGNFPGRFSGRQFSNSRSEMNVSTLELGDSALYLCASSLVPTSTDTQYFGPGTRLTVL.

The chain combines TRBV10-2 with TRBJ2-6; TRBD2 is a possible D gene (5 bases). V was cut by 6 bases and J by 0 bases, with 9 bases left in between. The CDR3 spans 15 residues. Germline-derived CDR1 and CDR2 are WSHSY and SAAADI. CDR3 loop: CASSYGDSGANVLTF. The CDR3 DNA reads as TGCGCCAGCAGCTACGGGGACTCTGGGGCCAACGTCCTGACTTTC.

The chain links TRBV11-2 to TRBJ1-2; the D gene is possibly TRBD1 (5 bases). The CDR3 contains 17 residues. The germline V gene encodes CDR1 SGHAT and CDR2 FQNNGV. Trimming took 4 bases from V and 0 from J, leaving 18 bases between them. CDR3 sequence: CASSSISGGEPNYGYTF. For the CDR3, the DNA is TGTGCCAGCAGCTCAATCAGTGGGGGGGAACCTAACTATGGCTACACCTTC. The full variable domain, in which reference TRBV11-2 and TRBJ1-2 provide the parts outside the CDR3, is EAGVAQSPRYKIIEKRQSVAFWCNPISGHATLYWYQQILGQGPKLLIQFQNNGVVDDSQLPKDRFSAERLKGVDSTLKIQPAKLEDSAVYLCASSSISGGEPNYGYTFGSGTRLTVV.

This chain uses TRBV2 with TRBJ2-3, with 9 bases that match TRBD2. This CDR3 region has 15 residues. In germline, CDR1 is SNHLY, CDR2 FYNNEI. V was pared by 6 bases and J by 0 bases, with 4 bases of the junction left unmatched. The CDR3 region is CASRAGGSSTDTQYF. DNA of the CDR3: TGTGCCAGCAGGGCGGGGGGGTCTAGCACAGATACGCAGTATTTT.

The V gene is TRBV27, the J gene TRBJ2-7, with a possible D match to TRBD1 (6 bases). V was shortened by 6 bases and J by 1 base, with 16 bases between the two germline ends. This CDR3 is built from 15 residues. In germline, CDR1 is MNHEY, CDR2 SMNVEV (reference sequence). The CDR3 nucleotides read TGTGCCAGCAGGCGCAGGGGAGTAGGGTCCTACGAGCAGTACTTC. Its translation is CASRRRGVGSYEQYF.

This chain joins TRBV15 and TRBJ2-3; D perhaps matches TRBD1 (5 bases). Germline V gene data show CDR1 as LNHNV and CDR2 as YYDKDF (reference sequence). V dropped 7 bases and J dropped 11 bases, with 25 bases sitting between them. CDR3 length: 15 residues. For the CDR3, the DNA is TGTGCCACCACCGAAAGGGGTACCGGAATTCAGGGGCAGTATTTT. It translates to CATTERGTGIQGQYF.